Detailed here is one T cell receptor beta chain. Its specificity is not known. The data were taken from a study of T cells expressing NK-cell markers. About the study: In the group of eight sequenced donors, seven were HCMV-seropositive and one was seronegative. Study findings and constraints: The leading position in the CD3+CD56-NKG2C+ fraction of a few donors also went to these clonotypes. What remained unclear was the HCMV specificity of expanded NKG2C+ T cell clones.

No DNA is given; TCRdb re-called the 5' RACE reads and lists each CDR3 protein once. The repertoire shows around 380,000 distinct CDR3 sequences; the top ten hold around a tenth. The CDR3 is 17 residues long. The germline V gene encodes CDR1 MGHDK and CDR2 SYGVNS. The rearrangement links TRBV25-1 to TRBJ2-5. This receptor was obtained from a woman between 50 and 59 years old in good health. The sequencing input was blood T cells: a sorted CD56 or NKG2C T cell subset, CD4+ or CD8+ T cells, or bulk PBMC T cells (not recorded which). The CDR3 loop reads CASSEFPSVKGQETQYF.